A selection of T cell receptor beta chains follows, all from one sample in a study of T cell responses to AZD1222 COVID-19 vaccine. Sequencing was performed with immunoSEQ multiplex PCR; in TCRdb, only in-frame clones are kept and a portion is missing. This sample carries about 100,000 clones, over 75% of them seen once, and the ten largest clones take 4% to 4.5%. The material was peripheral blood, obtained on day 0 of MenACWY control vaccination. Receptors originate from an adult in good health. The CDR3 runs from the conserved cysteine through the conserved F or W. Fields, in order: D gene, J gene, V gene, clone size, CDR3 protein, CDR3 DNA. D genes are given only for firm matches. The size field is filled for only some rows; it gives once, few, many or a size class.

TRBD1 TRBJ2-1 TRBV28 - CASSPRTGRNEQFF TGTGCCAGCAGTCCAAGGACAGGGCGCAATGAGCAGTTCTTC
TRBD2 TRBJ2-3 TRBV28 - CASSSRSGSTYTDTQYF TGTGCCAGCAGTTCCCGTAGCGGGTCCACTTACACAGATACGCAGTATTTT
TRBD2 TRBJ2-3 TRBV9 - CASSVDAGATDTQYF TGTGCCAGCAGCGTAGATGCGGGAGCCACAGATACGCAGTATTTT
TRBD1 TRBJ1-6 TRBV7-6 - CAIQDRGGSPLHF TGTGCCATACAAGACAGGGGTGGATCACCCCTCCACTTT
- TRBJ2-7 TRBV6-2/TRBV6-3 - CASSITYRDEQYF TGTGCCAGCAGTATTACCTACAGAGACGAGCAGTACTTC
- TRBJ1-1 TRBV15 - CATSRGGAGETEAFF TGTGCCACCAGCAGAGGCGGGGCGGGAGAGACTGAAGCTTTCTTT
TRBD2 TRBJ2-7 TRBV5-1 - CASSLAGRAYEQYF TGCGCCAGCAGCTTGGCCGGGAGGGCCTACGAGCAGTACTTC
TRBD2 TRBJ2-1 TRBV7-9 - CASSPSVAGREQFF TGTGCCAGCAGCCCCTCGGTAGCGGGAAGGGAGCAGTTCTTC
- TRBJ2-5 TRBV11-1 - CASSLRSPRPKETQYF TGTGCCAGCAGCTTGAGGAGTCCGAGACCTAAAGAGACCCAGTACTTC
TRBD1 TRBJ1-2 TRBV4-1 - CASSQDQGANYGYTF TGCGCCAGCAGCCAAGATCAGGGGGCGAACTATGGCTACACCTTC
- TRBJ2-2 TRBV23-1 - CASSQWNPVRTPGELFF TGCGCCAGCAGTCAATGGAATCCCGTTCGCACCCCCGGGGAGCTGTTTTTT
- TRBJ1-3 TRBV19 - CASTPGAGTGRGGNTIYF TGTGCCAGTACCCCAGGAGCCGGTACGGGGCGAGGTGGAAACACCATATATTTT
- TRBJ1-3 TRBV7-2 - CASSLAAGFSGNTIYF TGTGCCAGCAGCTTAGCGGCCGGTTTCTCTGGAAACACCATATATTTT
- TRBJ1-2 TRBV19 - CASSIEASTNYGYTF TGTGCCAGTAGTATAGAGGCCTCGACAAACTATGGCTACACCTTC
- TRBJ2-7 TRBV7-2 - CASSPSPGTYEQYF TGTGCCAGCAGCCCGTCCCCCGGGACTTACGAGCAGTACTTC
- TRBJ2-2 TRBV3-1/TRBV3-2 - CASKLAGELFF TGTGCCAGCAAATTAGCGGGGGAGCTGTTTTTT
- TRBJ1-6 TRBV28 - CASSGGTSSYNSPLHF TGTGCCAGCAGTGGGGGAACAAGCTCCTATAATTCACCCCTCCACTTT
- TRBJ1-2 TRBV28 - CASSSSAVYGYTF TGTGCCAGCAGTTCGAGTGCAGTCTATGGCTACACCTTC
- TRBJ1-4 TRBV27 - CASSRDSNEKLFF TGTGCCAGCAGCCGGGACTCTAATGAAAAACTGTTTTTT
TRBD1 TRBJ1-2 TRBV29-1 - CSGGDRDDGYTF TGCAGCGGGGGGGACAGGGATGATGGCTACACCTTC
TRBD1 TRBJ2-7 TRBV29-1 - CSVIGQGSSYEQYF TGCAGCGTTATAGGACAGGGGAGCTCCTACGAGCAGTACTTC
TRBD1 TRBJ2-5 TRBV19 - CATGGTGAQETQYF TGTGCCACGGGCGGGACAGGGGCCCAAGAGACCCAGTACTTC
- TRBJ1-5 TRBV12-3/TRBV12-4 - CASSEGGQPQHF TGTGCCAGCAGTGAAGGCGGTCAGCCCCAGCATTTT
- TRBJ1-5 TRBV7-2 few CASSKAGLGNQPQHF TGTGCCAGCAGCAAAGCCGGCCTGGGGAATCAGCCCCAGCATTTT
TRBD1 TRBJ1-2 TRBV24-1 - CATSDRQGGYTF TGTGCCACCAGTGACCGACAGGGCGGCTACACCTTC
- TRBJ2-1 TRBV12-3/TRBV12-4 - CASRGEPHHEQFF TGTGCCAGCAGGGGGGAGCCCCACCATGAGCAGTTCTTC
TRBD1 TRBJ1-5 TRBV10-2 - CASSWDRSGHQPQHF TGCGCCAGCAGCTGGGACAGGAGCGGTCATCAGCCCCAGCATTTT
- TRBJ1-6 TRBV5-1 - CASSALNSPLHF TGCGCCAGCAGCGCGTTAAATTCACCCCTCCACTTT
- TRBJ1-1 TRBV4-2 - CASSQDRGVGEAFF TGTGCCAGCAGCCAAGACAGGGGAGTTGGTGAAGCTTTCTTT
TRBD1 TRBJ1-1 TRBV4-3 - CASSQDRGRTFF TGCGCCAGCAGCCAAGACAGGGGGCGGACTTTCTTT
TRBD1 TRBJ1-2 TRBV18 - CASSGDSLWGYTF TGTGCCAGCTCAGGGGACAGTCTGTGGGGCTACACCTTC
- TRBJ1-2 TRBV5-5 - CASSFSGMDGYTF TGTGCCAGCAGCTTCTCAGGGATGGATGGCTACACCTTC
- TRBJ2-1 TRBV7-2 - CASSTSGGSYNEQFF TGTGCCAGCAGCACCAGCGGAGGTTCCTACAATGAGCAGTTCTTC
- TRBJ2-3 TRBV18 - CASSPGTESTDTQYF TGTGCCAGCTCACCAGGGACGGAAAGCACAGATACGCAGTATTTT
- TRBJ1-1 TRBV9 - CASSEGSITEAFF TGTGCCAGCAGCGAGGGGTCGATAACTGAAGCTTTCTTT
- TRBJ2-5 TRBV28 few CASSSAGRIRETQYF TGTGCCAGCAGTTCCGCAGGGAGGATCCGAGAGACCCAGTACTTC
- TRBJ1-2 TRBV27 - CATSGAYGYTF TGTGCCACTTCCGGGGCCTATGGCTACACCTTC
TRBD1 TRBJ2-3 TRBV19 once CASSKGAVTDTQYF TGTGCCAGTAGTAAGGGGGCTGTCACAGATACGCAGTATTTT
- TRBJ2-1 TRBV6-2/TRBV6-3 - CASSYFRAGGNEQFF TGTGCCAGCAGTTACTTCAGGGCTGGGGGCAATGAGCAGTTCTTC
TRBD1 TRBJ1-2 TRBV4-1 - CASTLAGGSGYTF TGCGCCAGCACCTTAGCAGGGGGCAGCGGCTACACCTTC
TRBD1 TRBJ1-6 TRBV7-8 - CASSYGGQNNSPLHF TGTGCCAGCAGCTACGGGGGACAGAATAATTCACCCCTCCACTTT
TRBD1 TRBJ1-1 TRBV18 - CASSPPGQGVSNTEAFF TGTGCCAGCTCACCCCCGGGACAGGGTGTTTCGAACACTGAAGCTTTCTTT
- TRBJ2-1 TRBV7-2 - CASSPLGSDNEQFF TGTGCCAGCAGCCCGCTCGGATCCGACAATGAGCAGTTCTTC
- TRBJ1-3 TRBV28 - CASNTGTPGNTIYF TGTGCCAGCAACACCGGGACGCCAGGAAACACCATATATTTT
- TRBJ1-5 TRBV12-5 - CASGLGVTQPQHF TGTGCTAGTGGTTTGGGGGTTACGCAGCCCCAGCATTTT
- TRBJ2-5 TRBV18 - CASSPPTRRKTQYF TGTGCCAGCTCACCACCGACTCGACGGAAGACCCAGTACTTC
TRBD2 TRBJ2-7 TRBV2 - CASSWTSAAYEQYF TGTGCCAGCAGTTGGACTAGCGCGGCCTACGAGCAGTACTTC
- TRBJ1-2 TRBV7-2 few CASSSTPPTGYTF TGTGCCAGCAGCTCCACTCCCCCGACGGGCTACACCTTC
- TRBJ1-2 TRBV25-1 few CASSEGGPNYGYTF TGTGCCAGCAGTGAAGGTGGGCCTAACTATGGCTACACCTTC
- TRBJ1-6 TRBV7-8 - CASSLATADNSPLHF TGTGCCAGCAGCTTAGCAACAGCGGATAATTCACCCCTCCACTTT
- TRBJ2-1 TRBV5-1 - CASSLASRGYNEQFF TGCGCCAGCAGCTTGGCCTCCAGGGGCTACAATGAGCAGTTCTTC